The present T cell receptor beta chain was sequenced within a study of shared clonotypes between healthy human individuals. The study, taken as a whole, reports: A handful of donors held about 5% of naive CD4 clonotypes in common. How much donors shared clonotypes was expected to be affected by sequencing depth. Sorted-subset sequencing, rarefaction showed, was incomplete despite large depth.

With regard to this clone: Its specificity is not known.

Deletions cut 2 bases from V and 6 bases from J, with 18 bases between. From germline, CDR1 is SGHNT and CDR2 YYREEE (reference sequence). The CDR3 is made up of 15 amino acids. Clones were read by immunoSEQ multiplex PCR, and TCRdb kept only the in-frame ones, dropping some. In the table there are over 2 million clones, 85% to 95% of which are singletons. This clonotype originated in a man aged 18-30 years in good health. Sequencing was done on a sample of naive CD4+ T cells sorted from blood. Subset defined: CD45RA+ positively selected. The chain joins TRBV5-4 to TRBJ2-7; possible D gene TRBD2, 6 bases. CDR3 amino acids: CASSFGGTLGLEQYF. The CDR3 DNA reads as TGTGCCAGCAGCTTTGGGGGGACTCTCGGCCTCGAGCAGTACTTC. Based on the CDR3 plus reference TRBV5-4 and TRBJ2-7, the full variable domain is ETGVTQSPTHLIKTRGQQVTLRCSSQSGHNTVSWYQQALGQGPQFIFQYYREEENGRGNFPPRFSGLQFPNYSSELNVNALELDDSALYLCASSFGGTLGLEQYFGPGTRLTVT.